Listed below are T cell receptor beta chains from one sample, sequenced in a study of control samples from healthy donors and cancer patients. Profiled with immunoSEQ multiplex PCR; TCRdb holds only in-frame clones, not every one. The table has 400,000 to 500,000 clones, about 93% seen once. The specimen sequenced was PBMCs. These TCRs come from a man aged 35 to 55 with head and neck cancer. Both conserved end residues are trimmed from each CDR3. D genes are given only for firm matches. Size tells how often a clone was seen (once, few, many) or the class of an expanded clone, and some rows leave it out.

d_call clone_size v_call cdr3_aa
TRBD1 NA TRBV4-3 ASSAGTGDEKLF
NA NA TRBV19 ASSIEEHTEAF
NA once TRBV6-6 ASSPYGGKYEKLF
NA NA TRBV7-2 ASSFTGLRGYT
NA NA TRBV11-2 ASRGPGASSSYNSPLH
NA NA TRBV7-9 ASSLDGYGYT
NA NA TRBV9 ASSPRTSYEQY
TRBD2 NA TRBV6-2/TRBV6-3 ASSPRTSGIAYEQY
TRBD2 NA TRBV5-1 ASSSGERGGMETQY
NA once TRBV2 ATRARETGELF
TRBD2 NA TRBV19 ASSMQREGREQY
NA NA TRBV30 ARGGDSSYNEQF
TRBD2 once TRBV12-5 ASGLRLAGDDEQF
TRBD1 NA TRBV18 ASRNDRGGGYT
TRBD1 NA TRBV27 ASSWGQSTGELF
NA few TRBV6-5 ASSRNRGNQPQH
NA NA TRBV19 ASSIAPPEFDTQY
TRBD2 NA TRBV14 ASSQFLLAGAEYNEQF
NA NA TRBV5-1 ASSFGGRYQETQY
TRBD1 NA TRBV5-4 ASSLGGADTGELF
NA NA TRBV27 ASSLFSVGLEVNEQF
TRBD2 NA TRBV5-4 ASSRGGTGPGEVQY
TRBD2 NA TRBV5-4 ASSLRGGLDEQF
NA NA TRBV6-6 ASSYPQPNTEAF
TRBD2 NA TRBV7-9 ASSLAPREDYNEQF
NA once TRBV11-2 ASSLGHPSREAYNEQF
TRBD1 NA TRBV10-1 ASSGQGAIYEQY
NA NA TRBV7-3 ASSLNDLDTQY
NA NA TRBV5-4 ASSRVGALTDTQY
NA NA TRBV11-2 ASSSGRAGEKLF
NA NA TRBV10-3 AISDPDRDRGNTEAF
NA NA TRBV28 ASSLLNSPLH
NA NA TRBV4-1 ASSQALDSPEAF
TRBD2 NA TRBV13 AIRLTSGRSPYNEQF
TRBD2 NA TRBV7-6 ASSLTATSVAYNEQF
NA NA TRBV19 ASSIGGSYEQY
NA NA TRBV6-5 ASSYRRGTDTQY
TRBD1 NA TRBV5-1 ASKPGQGAGGNTEAF
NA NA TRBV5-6 ASSDGQYNQPQH
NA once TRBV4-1 ASSENTGTDYGYT
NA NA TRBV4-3 ASSQGQYEITYEQY
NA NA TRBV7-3 ASSSENTEAF
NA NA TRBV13 ASSDSRGQQY
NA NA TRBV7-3 ASSLTSRTGELF
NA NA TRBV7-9 ASNPPPGGPTGEYGYT
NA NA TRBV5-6 ASSLGGGTFEQY
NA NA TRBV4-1 ASSQGPSSYNEQF
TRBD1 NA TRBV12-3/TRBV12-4 ASSLDRVGYT
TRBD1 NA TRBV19 ASSHILDRGYTGELF
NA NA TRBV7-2 ASSLASPKTTDTQY